This T cell receptor (beta chain) was recorded in a study of OX40 agonist ivuxolimab in advanced cancers. Study as a whole: The drug used for patients, ivuxolimab, was an agonistic anti-OX40 (CD134) antibody.

Remarks on this clone: Antigen unknown.

Assay: immunoSEQ multiplex PCR; the TCRdb copy retains only in-frame clones and omits some. The table has about 91,000 clones, around 84% seen once; the top ten hold around 1.1%. Findings and limits, study-wide: Expanded clones belonging to CD8+ T cells outnumbered, on average, those of CD4+.

The sample was CD4+ or CD8+ T cells sorted from blood, taken in a trial of the OX40 agonist ivuxolimab. The sequence was obtained from an adult with an advanced solid tumor such as melanoma, head and neck, liver or kidney cancer.

The CDR3: CASSRTGVEQYV. The CDR3 nucleotides are TGTGCCAGCAGCCGGACAGGGGTCGAGCAGTACGTC. The chain carries TRBV6-1 and TRBJ2-7, with TRBD1 matching over 9 bases. This CDR3 region has 12 residues. Germline CDR1 reads MNHNS; CDR2 reads SASEGT. After removal of 6 bases from V and 6 bases from J, the junction contained 3 bases not matched to a gene.